What follows are 24 T cell receptor beta chains derived from one specimen sequenced in a study of blood T cell repertoires in COVID-19 (dated by TCRdb to 2020 to 2022). The protocol used for the library was the immunoSEQ multiplex PCR assay. What TCRdb holds here is the immuneACCESS table cut down to in-frame rearrangements. Part of the clones is not present; checked against another copy, under half of the missing clones reflect an unresolved V gene, and the others are unexplained. Recorded for this sample are fewer than 120,000 clones; around 79% of them occurred a single time. The ten largest account for 16% of the sample. The sequenced sample was peripheral blood. These receptors were taken from an elderly woman with active or convalescent COVID-19.

V and J are TRBV5-4 and TRBJ2-2; 9 bases agree with TRBD2. CDR3 length: 15 residues. CDR1 SGHNT and CDR2 YYREEE come from the germline V gene (reference sequence). V shed 5 bases and J 2 bases; nucleotides not matched to a gene: 4. The CDR3 nucleotides are TGTGCCAGCAGAATGACTAGCGGAAACACCGGGGAGCTGTTTTTT. Translated: CASRMTSGNTGELFF.

Regarding this clone: The junction differs from germline at one of its ends, possibly a read error. V is TRBV6-6 and J is TRBJ2-2, with TRBD1 matching 9 bases. This CDR3 comprises 16 residues. Germline V CDR1 and CDR2: MNHNY, SVGAGI (reference sequence). The CDR3 protein is CASSYTGTGNSGELFF. CDR3 nucleotides: TGTGCCAGCAGTTATACCGGGACAGGGAACTCCGGGGAGCTGTTTTTT.

The rearrangement joins TRBV5-8 to TRBJ1-5; maybe TRBD1 (6 bases). The CDR3 covers 13 residues. Germline CDR1 SGHTS, CDR2 YDEGEE. Trimming shortened V by 4 bases and J by 7 bases, and 12 bases separated the two germline ends. In DNA form, the CDR3 reads TGTGCCAGCAGCCACACAGGGATCCAGCCCCAGCATTTT. Translating gives CASSHTGIQPQHF. The variable domain in full, with the rest retrieved from reference TRBV5-8 and TRBJ1-5, is EAGVTQSPTHLIKTRGQQATLRCSPISGHTSVYWYQQALGLGLQFLLWYDEGEERNRGNFPPRFSGRQFPNYSSELNVNALELEDSALYLCASSHTGIQPQHFGDGTRLSIL.

This clone has only a few counts. This chain joins TRBV19 and TRBJ1-6, with TRBD1 matching over 12 bases. Germline trimming cut 4 bases from V and 13 bases from J; bases unmatched to any gene: 8. This CDR3 has 15 amino acids. CDR1 LNHDA and CDR2 SQIVND come from the germline V gene (reference sequence). The CDR3 DNA is TGTGCCAGTAGTAGAGGGACAGGGGGCATTTCCCCCCTCCACTTT. It is translated as CASSRGTGGISPLHF.

Turning to this clone: At one end, the junction sequence differs from germline, possibly due to a read error. The chain is built from TRBV27 and TRBJ2-3; TRBD2 agrees at 10 bases. From germline, CDR1 is MNHEY and CDR2 SMNVEV (reference sequence). CDR3 length: 17 residues. The CDR3, as DNA: TGTGCCAGCAGTCTATCCGCCGGTTTAGCGGGAGGAGGTACGCAGTATTTT. As protein: CASSLSAGLAGGGTQYF.

The chain joins TRBV4-2 to TRBJ1-2; the D is unclear. This CDR3 region has 16 residues. V lost 1 base, J lost 2 bases, and 14 bases lay in between. The germline V gene encodes CDR1 LGHNA and CDR2 YNFKEQ. Here the CDR3 reads CASSQGWSGKNYGYTF. The CDR3 DNA is TGTGCCAGCAGCCAAGGATGGTCGGGGAAGAACTATGGCTACACCTTC.

This chain connects TRBV25-1 to TRBJ2-1; maybe TRBD1 (6 bases). This CDR3 is built from 15 residues. Trimming left V 11 bases short and J 2 bases short, with 19 bases between. Germline V gene lookup returns CDR1 MGHDK and CDR2 SYGVNS. Here the CDR3 reads CASAPGAEPYNEQFF. The CDR3 DNA follows: TGTGCCTCAGCACCAGGGGCCGAACCCTACAATGAGCAGTTCTTC.

J is TRBJ2-3 and V is TRBV18, with no clear D. The V and J ends lost 3 bases and 4 bases respectively, with 8 bases between them. The CDR3 sequence is 13 residues long. Germline V gene data show CDR1 as KGHSH and CDR2 as LQKENI. CDR3 protein: CASSPAPPDTQYF. DNA of the CDR3: TGTGCCAGCTCACCTGCGCCTCCAGATACGCAGTATTTT.

CDR3: CASSAGSTASNEQFF. CDR3 nucleotide sequence: TGTGCCAGCAGCGCTGGGAGCACGGCCAGCAATGAGCAGTTCTTC. This chain links TRBV9 with TRBJ2-1; TRBD2 might be the D (5 bases). V was trimmed by 3 bases and J by 6 bases, leaving 16 bases between them. Germline values: CDR1 SGDLS, CDR2 YYNGEE. The CDR3 length is 15 residues.

Written as DNA, the CDR3 is TGCGCCAGCAGCTTCAGGCCATCACAGACCTACAATGAGCAGTTCTTC. Amino acid sequence: CASSFRPSQTYNEQFF. The J gene is TRBJ2-1, the V gene TRBV5-1; D is uncertain. CDR1 and CDR2 from the germline V gene are SGHRS and YFSETQ. Trimming shortened V by 2 bases and J by 2 bases, and 14 bases separated the two germline ends. The CDR3 consists of 16 residues.

The CDR3 loop is CSATNNEQFF. As DNA, the CDR3 is TGCAGTGCCACTAACAATGAGCAGTTCTTC. The V gene is TRBV20-1, the J gene TRBJ2-1; D call uncertain. V was trimmed by 6 bases and J by 5 bases, leaving 5 bases between them. Germline CDR1 reads DFQATT; CDR2 reads SNEGSKA (reference sequence). The CDR3 is made up of 10 amino acids.

This clone was observed a handful of times. This sequence joins TRBV4-1 and TRBJ1-2; TRBD1 is a possible D gene (5 bases). With 1 base removed from V and 4 bases from J, the gap between germline ends came to 16 bases. The CDR3 is made up of 16 amino acids. CDR1 MGHRA and CDR2 YSYEKL come from the germline V gene. DNA for the CDR3: TGCGCCAGCAGCCAAGCCGGGGGGGGTACCATCTATGGCTACACCTTC. Protein sequence: CASSQAGGGTIYGYTF.

V and J are TRBV5-5 and TRBJ1-1, with D tentatively TRBD1 (6 bases). Trimming took 3 bases from V and 5 from J, leaving 20 bases between them. CDR1 and CDR2 (germline): SGHKS, YYEKEE (reference sequence). The CDR3 runs 16 residues. DNA for the CDR3: TGTGCCAGCAGCTGGAGGTCAGGGGCAGTGGGGACTGAAGCTTTCTTT. This gives the protein CASSWRSGAVGTEAFF. Filled out from reference TRBV5-5 and TRBJ1-1, the complete variable domain reads DAGVTQSPTHLIKTRGQQVTLRCSPISGHKSVSWYQQVLGQGPQFIFQYYEKEERGRGNFPDRFSARQFPNYSSELNVNALLLGDSALYLCASSWRSGAVGTEAFFGQGTRLTVV.

The chain is built from TRBV5-4 and TRBJ2-5, with TRBD2 matching 14 bases. This CDR3 is 16 amino acids long. The germline gives CDR1 SGHNT, CDR2 YYREEE (reference sequence). V shed 6 bases, J shed 4 bases, and the junction held 8 bases outside the gene matches. CDR3 protein: CASNLGLAGGSETQYF. Here the CDR3 DNA reads TGTGCCAGCAACCTAGGACTAGCGGGAGGATCAGAGACCCAGTACTTC.

The chain recombines TRBV2 with TRBJ1-6; D remains ambiguous. This CDR3 has 13 amino acids. The ends were cut back, 6 bases at V and 13 bases at J, with 16 bases in the middle. Looked up from germline, CDR1 is SNHLY and CDR2 is FYNNEI. CDR3 in amino acids: CASRDFLGFPLHF. DNA of the CDR3: TGTGCCAGCAGGGACTTTCTAGGGTTTCCCCTCCACTTT.

This sequence joins TRBV7-3 and TRBJ1-3; possible D gene TRBD1, 5 bases. The CDR3 contains 15 residues. The V end was cut by 6 bases, the J end by 2 bases, with 14 bases between. Germline V CDR1 and CDR2: SGHTA, FQGTGA. The CDR3 loop reads CASSPGAEPGNTIYF. The CDR3 DNA follows: TGTGCCAGCAGTCCTGGGGCAGAGCCTGGAAACACCATATATTTT.

The genes are TRBV15 and TRBJ1-5; 8 positions match TRBD1. There are 15 residues in the CDR3. The ends lost 5 bases at V and 5 bases at J; junction bases unmatched: 8. CDR1 is LNHNV and CDR2 is YYDKDF in the germline V gene (reference sequence). The DNA of the CDR3 is TGTGCCACCAGCCTAGTGACAGGGGTGCATCAGCCCCAGCATTTT. Translation: CATSLVTGVHQPQHF.

The chain links TRBV20-1 to TRBJ2-7, with D possibly matching TRBD2 (6 bases). Germline loops: CDR1 DFQATT, CDR2 SNEGSKA (reference sequence). V lost 3 bases and J 3 bases, leaving 12 bases between the germline ends. This CDR3 spans 13 amino acids. CDR3 amino acids: CSASGGLVYEQYF. CDR3 coding DNA: TGCAGTGCTAGTGGGGGACTGGTCTACGAGCAGTACTTC.

The chain joins TRBV18 to TRBJ2-1; a weak D match, TRBD1 (6 bases). V was shortened by 6 bases and J by 9 bases, with 15 bases between the two germline ends. The CDR3 is 13 residues long. CDR1 is KGHSH and CDR2 is LQKENI in the germline V gene. Here the CDR3 reads CASSLGTSGEQFF. The DNA of the CDR3 is TGTGCCAGCTCGCTTGGGACATCCGGTGAGCAGTTCTTC.

The chain couples TRBV19 to TRBJ1-3, with 11 positions matching TRBD1. The germline V gene has CDR1 LNHDA and CDR2 SQIVND (reference sequence). J was trimmed by 1 base and V by 6 bases; bases with no gene match: 11. The CDR3 totals 18 residues. The CDR3 loop is CASRAVRDRGKSGNTIYF. DNA of the CDR3: TGTGCCAGTAGGGCGGTACGGGACAGGGGGAAGTCTGGAAACACCATATATTTT.

V usage is TRBV5-4 and J usage is TRBJ2-7; 7 nucleotides agree with TRBD1. With 6 bases clipped from V and 6 bases from J, the junction kept 18 bases outside the gene matches. The CDR3 covers 16 residues. Germline loops: CDR1 SGHNT, CDR2 YYREEE (reference sequence). CDR3 sequence: CASTNQRQGIVSEQYF. The DNA of the CDR3 is TGTGCCAGCACGAACCAACGACAGGGAATAGTATCCGAGCAGTACTTC. The complete variable domain, with remaining parts taken from reference TRBV5-4 and TRBJ2-7, reads ETGVTQSPTHLIKTRGQQVTLRCSSQSGHNTVSWYQQALGQGPQFIFQYYREEENGRGNFPPRFSGLQFPNYSSELNVNALELDDSALYLCASTNQRQGIVSEQYFGPGTRLTVT.

The genes are TRBV7-9 and TRBJ2-3, with D possibly being TRBD2 (6 bases). The CDR3 length is 14 residues. Germline V gene data show CDR1 as SEHNR and CDR2 as FQNEAQ (reference sequence). Trimming took 5 bases from V and 4 from J, leaving 13 bases between them. For the CDR3, the DNA is TGTGCCAGCAGCCCCGGAGGGGCCGCAGATACGCAGTATTTT. It translates to CASSPGGAADTQYF.

This clone appeared a single time. This rearrangement joins TRBV20-1 to TRBJ2-1; the D is unclear. The CDR3 is made up of 11 amino acids. Germline values: CDR1 DFQATT, CDR2 SNEGSKA (reference sequence). The V end lost 3 bases, the J end lost 4 bases, and 4 bases lay between the germline ends. DNA of the CDR3: TGCAGTGCTAGGAGGTACAATGAGCAGTTCTTC. It codes for CSARRYNEQFF.

The chain employs TRBV2 and TRBJ1-2, with a weak D call TRBD1 (5 bases). The CDR3 extends over 14 amino acids. From germline, CDR1 is SNHLY and CDR2 FYNNEI. V was clipped by 4 bases and J by 2 bases, with 11 bases between them. CDR3 sequence: CASSGQGENYGYTF. CDR3 nucleotides: TGTGCCAGCAGTGGTCAGGGCGAGAACTATGGCTACACCTTC.